This T cell receptor beta chain stems from a study of blood T cells in healthy people across ages. The authors ran a second PCR of roughly 6 to 12 cycles using a sample-barcoded 5' primer and a J-beta primer mix. One entry per CDR3 protein, called by TCRdb with MiXCR from the 5' RACE reads. The sample records about a million distinct CDR3 sequences, around 49% being singletons. Germline V gene lookup returns CDR1 SGDLS and CDR2 YYNGEE. The V gene end was trimmed by 4 bases and the J gene end by 10 bases; junction bases not matched to a gene: 13. The length of the CDR3 is 14 residues. This receptor was obtained from a young man in good health. The chain carries TRBV9 and TRBJ2-7; 8 bases match TRBD1. Sequenced: blood. CDR3 residues: CASSPRTGQEAQYF. In DNA form, the CDR3 reads TGTGCCAGCAGCCCCCGGACAGGGCAAGAGGCCCAGTACTTC.